What follows are 8 T cell receptor beta chains derived from one specimen sequenced in a study of T-cell memory formation after mild COVID-19. TCRdb re-called the 5' RACE reads with MiXCR, one entry per CDR3 protein. This sample has about 400,000 distinct CDR3 sequences, with around 22% found just once. The sequencing input was PBMCs or a T cell subset sorted from them (not recorded which). All receptors derive from an adult woman who had mild COVID-19 (a few samples of this study predate the infection). Cell type and time point are not known.

The chain has TRBV12-3 or TRBV12-4 and TRBJ2-3; tentative D call: TRBD1 (7 bases). The germline V and J ends were trimmed by 3 bases and 3 bases, with 10 bases remaining between them. The CDR3 has 14 amino acids. CDR3 coding DNA: TGTGCCAGCAGTTTCAGGGGGGCGACAGATACGCAGTATTTT. This gives the protein CASSFRGATDTQYF.

This clonotype appeared many times. The chain is built from TRBV7-8 and TRBJ1-2; no clear D gene. V gave up 1 base and J gave up 0 bases, with 18 bases separating them. CDR3 length: 18 amino acids. The germline gives CDR1 SGHVS, CDR2 FQNEAQ. The CDR3 sequence is CASSLDLLRAHSNYGYTF. In DNA, the CDR3 is TGTGCCAGCAGCTTAGATCTTTTGCGGGCCCACTCTAACTATGGCTACACCTTC.

Only a few counts were recorded for this clonotype. The rearrangement joins TRBV14 to TRBJ1-1; D may be TRBD1 (5 bases). V lost 1 base and J lost 0, with 15 bases in between. This CDR3 has 17 amino acids. Germline CDR1 and CDR2: SGHDN and FVKESK. CDR3 bases: TGTGCCAGCAGCCAAGTTCTTGGGGGAGGGATGAACACTGAAGCTTTCTTT. It yields the protein CASSQVLGGGMNTEAFF.

The chain couples TRBV5-1 to TRBJ1-1; D remains ambiguous. The CDR3 runs 14 residues. V was trimmed by 0 bases and J by 8 bases, leaving 14 bases between them. Germline values: CDR1 SGHRS, CDR2 YFSETQ. The CDR3 sequence is CASSLVGEGSEAFF. The DNA for the CDR3 is TGCGCCAGCAGCTTGGTTGGAGAAGGGTCCGAAGCTTTCTTT.

This sequence joins TRBV5-1 and TRBJ1-1; D remains unclear. The CDR3 has 16 amino acids. From germline, CDR1 is SGHRS and CDR2 YFSETQ. Trimming stripped 3 bases from V and 0 bases from J, with 15 bases between. The CDR3 DNA reads TGCGCCAGCAGCTCCCGAGTAGCACAGCTGAACACTGAAGCTTTCTTT. Encoded protein: CASSSRVAQLNTEAFF.

The rearrangement uses TRBV5-1 and TRBJ1-1; D gene uncertain. Trimming left V 3 bases short and J 5 bases short, with 17 bases between. The V gene's germline CDR1 is SGHRS and CDR2 YFSETQ. The CDR3 totals 15 residues. The CDR3 nucleotides read TGCGCCAGCAGCTCCCGGGGATCGCGAGAAACTGAAGCTTTCTTT. Its protein is CASSSRGSRETEAFF.

The gene calls are TRBV5-4 and TRBJ2-7; 9 nucleotides align to TRBD1. The CDR3 covers 17 residues. CDR1 and CDR2 (germline): SGHNT, YYREEE (reference sequence). The V segment lost 4 bases and the J segment 2 bases; nucleotides outside the gene matches: 13. The DNA for the CDR3 is TGTGCCAGCAGCGCAAGGGGAGGACAGGGGACCCCCTACGAGCAGTACTTC. Its translation: CASSARGGQGTPYEQYF.

V gene TRBV4-3 combines with J gene TRBJ2-1; D gene unclear. The CDR3 covers 12 residues. V lost 8 bases and J 6 bases, leaving 11 bases between the germline ends. Germline CDR1 LGHNA, CDR2 YSLEER. This chain's CDR3 is CASGRRGNEQFF. The CDR3, as DNA: TGCGCCAGCGGAAGGAGAGGCAATGAGCAGTTCTTC.